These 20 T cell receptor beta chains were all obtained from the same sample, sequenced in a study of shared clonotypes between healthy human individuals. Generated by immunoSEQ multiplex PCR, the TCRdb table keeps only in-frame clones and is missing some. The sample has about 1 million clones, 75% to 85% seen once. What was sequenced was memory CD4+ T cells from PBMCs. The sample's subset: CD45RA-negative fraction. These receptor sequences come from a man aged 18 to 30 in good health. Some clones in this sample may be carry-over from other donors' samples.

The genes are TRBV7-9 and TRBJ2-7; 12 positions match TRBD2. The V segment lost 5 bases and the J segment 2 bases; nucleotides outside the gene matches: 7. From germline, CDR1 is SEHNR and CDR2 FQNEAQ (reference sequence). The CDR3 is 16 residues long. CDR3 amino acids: CASSGRLAGAPYEQYF. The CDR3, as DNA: TGTGCCAGCAGCGGAAGACTAGCGGGAGCTCCCTACGAGCAGTACTTC.

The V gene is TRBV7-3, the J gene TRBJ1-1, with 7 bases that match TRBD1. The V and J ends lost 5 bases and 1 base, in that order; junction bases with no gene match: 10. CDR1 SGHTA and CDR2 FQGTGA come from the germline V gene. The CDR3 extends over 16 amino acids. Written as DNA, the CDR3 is TGTGCCAGCAGCCCCCCAGGGTGGACAGGGAACACTGAAGCTTTCTTT. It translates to CASSPPGWTGNTEAFF.

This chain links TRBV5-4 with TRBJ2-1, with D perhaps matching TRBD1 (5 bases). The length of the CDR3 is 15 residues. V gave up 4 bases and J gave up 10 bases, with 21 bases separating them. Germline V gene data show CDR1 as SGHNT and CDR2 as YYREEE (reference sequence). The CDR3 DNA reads TGTGCCAGCAGCGCCGACCTACAGGTAATCCACGAGCAGTTCTTC. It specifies CASSADLQVIHEQFF.

CDR3 sequence: CASNLRAGPSGTHEQYF. The CDR3 nucleotides are TGTGCCAGCAATCTAAGGGCAGGTCCTAGCGGGACCCACGAGCAGTACTTC. The chain combines TRBV2 with TRBJ2-7; TRBD2 agrees at 9 bases. The CDR3 is 17 amino acids. Losses at the gene ends were 7 bases for V and 5 bases for J; bases not matched to a gene: 18. From germline, CDR1 is SNHLY and CDR2 FYNNEI. The variable domain in full, completed from reference TRBV2 and TRBJ2-7, reads EPEVTQTPSHQVTQMGQEVILRCVPISNHLYFYWYRQILGQKVEFLVSFYNNEISEKSEIFDDQFSVERPDGSNFTLKIRSTKLEDSAMYFCASNLRAGPSGTHEQYFGPGTRLTVT.

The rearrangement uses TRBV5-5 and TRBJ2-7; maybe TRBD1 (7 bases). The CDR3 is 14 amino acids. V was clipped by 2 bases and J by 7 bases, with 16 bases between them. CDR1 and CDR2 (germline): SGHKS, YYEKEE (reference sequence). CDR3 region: CASSFPRGAEEQYF. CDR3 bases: TGTGCCAGCAGCTTCCCCAGGGGGGCGGAGGAGCAGTACTTC.

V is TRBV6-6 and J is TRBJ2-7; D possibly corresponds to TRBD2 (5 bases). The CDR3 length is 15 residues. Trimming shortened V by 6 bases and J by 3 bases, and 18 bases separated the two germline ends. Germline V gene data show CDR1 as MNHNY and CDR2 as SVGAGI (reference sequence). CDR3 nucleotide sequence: TGTGCCAGCAGCCGAACCCGCGAGGGCAGCTACGAGCAGTACTTC. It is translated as CASSRTREGSYEQYF.

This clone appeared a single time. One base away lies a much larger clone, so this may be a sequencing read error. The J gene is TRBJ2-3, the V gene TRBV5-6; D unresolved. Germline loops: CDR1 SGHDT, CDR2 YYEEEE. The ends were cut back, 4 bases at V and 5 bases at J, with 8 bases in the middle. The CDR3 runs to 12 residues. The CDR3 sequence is CASSIGEDTQYF. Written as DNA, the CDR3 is TGTGCCAGCAGCATCGGTGAAGATACGCAGTATTTT.

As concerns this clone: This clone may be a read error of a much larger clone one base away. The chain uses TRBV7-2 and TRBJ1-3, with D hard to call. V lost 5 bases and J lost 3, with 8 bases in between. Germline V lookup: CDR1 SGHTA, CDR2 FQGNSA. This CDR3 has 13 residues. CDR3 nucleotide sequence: TGTGCCAGCAGCCCCTCGAATGGAAACACCATATATTTT. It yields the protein CASSPSNGNTIYF. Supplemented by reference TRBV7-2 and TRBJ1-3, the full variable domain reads GAGVSQSPSNKVTEKGKDVELRCDPISGHTALYWYRQSLGQGLEFLIYFQGNSAPDKSGLPSDRFSAERTGGSVSTLTIQRTQQEDSAVYLCASSPSNGNTIYFGEGSWLTVV.

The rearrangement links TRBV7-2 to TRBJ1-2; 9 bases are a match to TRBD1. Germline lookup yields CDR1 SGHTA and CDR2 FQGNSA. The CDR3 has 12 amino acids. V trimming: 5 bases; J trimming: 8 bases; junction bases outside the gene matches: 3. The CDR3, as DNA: TGTGCCAGCAGCCGGGACAGGGTGGGCTACACCTTC. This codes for CASSRDRVGYTF. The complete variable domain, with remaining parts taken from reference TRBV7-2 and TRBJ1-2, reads GAGVSQSPSNKVTEKGKDVELRCDPISGHTALYWYRQSLGQGLEFLIYFQGNSAPDKSGLPSDRFSAERTGGSVSTLTIQRTQQEDSAVYLCASSRDRVGYTFGSGTRLTVV.

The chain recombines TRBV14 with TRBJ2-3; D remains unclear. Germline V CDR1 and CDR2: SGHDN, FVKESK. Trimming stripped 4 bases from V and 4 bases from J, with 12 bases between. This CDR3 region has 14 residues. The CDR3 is CASSPTLGPDTQYF. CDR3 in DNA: TGTGCCAGCAGCCCGACTCTGGGCCCAGATACGCAGTATTTT.

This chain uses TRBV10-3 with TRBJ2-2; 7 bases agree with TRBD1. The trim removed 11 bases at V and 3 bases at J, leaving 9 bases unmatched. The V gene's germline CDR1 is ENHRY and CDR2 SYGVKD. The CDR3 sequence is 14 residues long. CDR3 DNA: TGTGCCGTCCTCCGGGACAGAGACACCGGGGAGCTGTTTTTT. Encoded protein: CAVLRDRDTGELFF.

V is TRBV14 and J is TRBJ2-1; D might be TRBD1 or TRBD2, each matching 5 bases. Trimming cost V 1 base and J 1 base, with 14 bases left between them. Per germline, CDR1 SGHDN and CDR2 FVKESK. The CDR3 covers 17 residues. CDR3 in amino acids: CASSQVRLRGSYNEQFF. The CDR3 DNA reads TGTGCCAGCAGCCAAGTACGTTTGAGGGGATCCTACAATGAGCAGTTCTTC. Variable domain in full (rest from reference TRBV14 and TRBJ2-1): EAGVTQFPSHSVIEKGQTVTLRCDPISGHDNLYWYRRVMGKEIKFLLHFVKESKQDESGMPNNRFLAERTGGTYSTLKVQPAELEDSGVYFCASSQVRLRGSYNEQFFGPGTRLTVL.

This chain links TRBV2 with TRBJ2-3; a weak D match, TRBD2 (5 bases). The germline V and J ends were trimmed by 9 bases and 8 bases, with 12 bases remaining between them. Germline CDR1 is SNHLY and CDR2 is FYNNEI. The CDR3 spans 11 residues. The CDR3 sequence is CASNGGSTQYF. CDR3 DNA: TGTGCCAGTAATGGAGGAAGTACGCAGTATTTT.

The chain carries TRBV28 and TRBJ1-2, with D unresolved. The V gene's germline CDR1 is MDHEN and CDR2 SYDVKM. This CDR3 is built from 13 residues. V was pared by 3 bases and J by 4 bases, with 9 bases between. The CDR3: CASSFVTVYGYTF. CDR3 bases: TGTGCCAGCAGTTTTGTAACCGTCTATGGCTACACCTTC.

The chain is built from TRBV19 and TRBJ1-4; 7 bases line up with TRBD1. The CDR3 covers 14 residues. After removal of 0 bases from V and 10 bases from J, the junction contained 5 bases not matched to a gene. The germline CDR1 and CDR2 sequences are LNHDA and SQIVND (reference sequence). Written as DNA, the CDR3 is TGTGCCAGTAGTATAGAACAGGGGAACGGAAAACTGTTTTTT. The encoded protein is CASSIEQGNGKLFF. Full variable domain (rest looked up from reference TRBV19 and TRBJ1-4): DGGITQSPKYLFRKEGQNVTLSCEQNLNHDAMYWYRQDPGQGLRLIYYSQIVNDFQKGDIAEGYSVSREKKESFPLTVTSAQKNPTAFYLCASSIEQGNGKLFFGSGTQLSVL.

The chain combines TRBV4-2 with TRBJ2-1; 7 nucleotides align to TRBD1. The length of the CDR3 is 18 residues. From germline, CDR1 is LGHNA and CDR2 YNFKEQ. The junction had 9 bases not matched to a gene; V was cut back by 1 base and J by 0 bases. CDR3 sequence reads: CASSQVDRSTFSYNEQFF. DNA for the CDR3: TGTGCCAGCAGCCAAGTGGACAGGAGCACGTTCTCCTACAATGAGCAGTTCTTC.

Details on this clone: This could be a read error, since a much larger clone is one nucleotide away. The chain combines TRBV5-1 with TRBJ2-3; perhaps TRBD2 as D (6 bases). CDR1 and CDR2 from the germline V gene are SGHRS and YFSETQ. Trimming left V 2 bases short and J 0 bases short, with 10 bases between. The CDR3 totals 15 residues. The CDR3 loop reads CASSLAGSSTDTQYF. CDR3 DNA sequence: TGCGCCAGCAGCTTAGCGGGCTCTAGCACAGATACGCAGTATTTT.

The CDR3 is CASSWEWGRGVGYTF. In DNA form, the CDR3 reads TGTGCCAGCAGTTGGGAGTGGGGGAGGGGCGTCGGCTACACCTTC. The chain links TRBV28 to TRBJ1-2, with a possible D match to TRBD1 (5 bases). The CDR3 contains 15 residues. Germline assignment: CDR1 MDHEN and CDR2 SYDVKM. Between the trimmed V and J ends, which lost 4 bases and 8 bases, there was a span of 20 bases.

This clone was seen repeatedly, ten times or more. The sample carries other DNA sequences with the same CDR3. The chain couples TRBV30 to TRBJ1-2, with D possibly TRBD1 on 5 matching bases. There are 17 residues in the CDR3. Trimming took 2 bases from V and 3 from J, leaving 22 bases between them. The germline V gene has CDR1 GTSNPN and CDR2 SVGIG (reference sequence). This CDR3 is CAWSYTTGYANHYGYTF. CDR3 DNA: TGTGCCTGGAGTTATACCACAGGATACGCTAACCACTATGGCTACACCTTC.

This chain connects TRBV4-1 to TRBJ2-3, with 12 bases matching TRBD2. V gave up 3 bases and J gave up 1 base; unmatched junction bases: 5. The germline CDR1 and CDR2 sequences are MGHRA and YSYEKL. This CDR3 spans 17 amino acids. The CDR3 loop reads CASSQPGLAGRTDTQYF. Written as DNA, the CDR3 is TGCGCCAGCAGCCAGCCCGGACTAGCGGGGCGCACAGATACGCAGTATTTT.